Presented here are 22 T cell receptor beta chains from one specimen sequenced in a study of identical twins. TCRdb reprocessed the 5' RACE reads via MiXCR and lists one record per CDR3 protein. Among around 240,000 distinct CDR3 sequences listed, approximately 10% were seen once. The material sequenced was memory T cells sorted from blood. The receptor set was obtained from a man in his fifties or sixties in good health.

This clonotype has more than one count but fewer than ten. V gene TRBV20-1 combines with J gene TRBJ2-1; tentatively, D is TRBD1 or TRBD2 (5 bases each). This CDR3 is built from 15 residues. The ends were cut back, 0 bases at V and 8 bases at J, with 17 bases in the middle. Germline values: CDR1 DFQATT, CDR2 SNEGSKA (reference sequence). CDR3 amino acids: CSARDGTKVVDEQFF. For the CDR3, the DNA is TGCAGTGCTAGAGATGGGACCAAGGTCGTTGATGAGCAGTTCTTC.

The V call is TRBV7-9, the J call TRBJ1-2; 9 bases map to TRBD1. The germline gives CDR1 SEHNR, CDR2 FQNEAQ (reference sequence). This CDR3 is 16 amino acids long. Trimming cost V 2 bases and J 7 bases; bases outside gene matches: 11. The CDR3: CASSLSGTGKSAGYTF. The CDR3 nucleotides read TGTGCCAGCAGCTTATCCGGGACAGGGAAGTCGGCTGGCTACACCTTC. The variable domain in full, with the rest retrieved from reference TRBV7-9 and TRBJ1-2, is DTGVSQNPRHKITKRGQNVTFRCDPISEHNRLYWYRQTLGQGPEFLTYFQNEAQLEKSRLLSDRFSAERPKGSFSTLEIQRTEQGDSAMYLCASSLSGTGKSAGYTFGSGTRLTVV.

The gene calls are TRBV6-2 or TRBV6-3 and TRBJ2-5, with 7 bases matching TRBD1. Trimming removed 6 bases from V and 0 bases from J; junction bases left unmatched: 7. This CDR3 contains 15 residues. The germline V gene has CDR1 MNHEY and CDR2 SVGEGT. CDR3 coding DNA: TGTGCCAGCAGACAAGGGACAGTTTACCAAGAGACCCAGTACTTC. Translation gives CASRQGTVYQETQYF.

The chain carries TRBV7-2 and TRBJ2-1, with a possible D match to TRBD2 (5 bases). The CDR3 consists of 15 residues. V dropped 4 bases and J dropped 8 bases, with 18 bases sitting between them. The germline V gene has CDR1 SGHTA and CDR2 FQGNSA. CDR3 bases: TGTGCCAGCAGCTCCCGGGGTGGGAGATTCTATGAGCAGTTCTTC. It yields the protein CASSSRGGRFYEQFF.

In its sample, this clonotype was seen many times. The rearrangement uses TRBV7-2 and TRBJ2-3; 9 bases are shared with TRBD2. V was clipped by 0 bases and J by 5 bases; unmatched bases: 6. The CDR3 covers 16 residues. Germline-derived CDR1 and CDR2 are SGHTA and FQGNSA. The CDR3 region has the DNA TGTGCCAGCAGCTTAGCTAGCGGGGGCGCTTTAGATACGCAGTATTTT. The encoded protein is CASSLASGGALDTQYF.

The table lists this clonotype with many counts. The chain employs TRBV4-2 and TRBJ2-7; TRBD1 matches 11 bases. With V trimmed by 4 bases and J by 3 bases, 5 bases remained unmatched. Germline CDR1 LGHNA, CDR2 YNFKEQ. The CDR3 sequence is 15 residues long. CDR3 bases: TGTGCCAGCAGCCTCGGGACAGGGGGAATCTACGAGCAGTACTTC. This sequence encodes CASSLGTGGIYEQYF.

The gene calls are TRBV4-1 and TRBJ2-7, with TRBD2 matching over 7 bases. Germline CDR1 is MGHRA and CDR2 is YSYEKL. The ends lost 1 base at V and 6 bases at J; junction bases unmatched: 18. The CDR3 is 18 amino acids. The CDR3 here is CASSQALRVTGGRGEQYF. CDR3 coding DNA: TGCGCCAGCAGCCAAGCCCTTAGGGTGACGGGGGGTAGGGGCGAGCAGTACTTC.

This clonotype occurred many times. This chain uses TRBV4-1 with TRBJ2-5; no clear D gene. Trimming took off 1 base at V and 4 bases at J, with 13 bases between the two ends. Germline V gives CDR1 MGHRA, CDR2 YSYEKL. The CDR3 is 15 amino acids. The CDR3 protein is CASSQGWPKRETQYF. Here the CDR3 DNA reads TGCGCCAGCAGCCAAGGTTGGCCAAAGAGAGAGACCCAGTACTTC.

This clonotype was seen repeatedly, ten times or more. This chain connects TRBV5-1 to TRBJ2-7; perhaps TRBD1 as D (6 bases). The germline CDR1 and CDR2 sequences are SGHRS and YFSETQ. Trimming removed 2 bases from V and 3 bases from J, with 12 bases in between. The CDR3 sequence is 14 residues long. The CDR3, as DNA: TGCGCCAGCAGCTTATCCGACAGGATCTACGAGCAGTACTTC. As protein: CASSLSDRIYEQYF. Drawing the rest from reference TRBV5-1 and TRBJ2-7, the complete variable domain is KAGVTQTPRYLIKTRGQQVTLSCSPISGHRSVSWYQQTPGQGLQFLFEYFSETQRNKGNFPGRFSGRQFSNSRSEMNVSTLELGDSALYLCASSLSDRIYEQYFGPGTRLTVT.

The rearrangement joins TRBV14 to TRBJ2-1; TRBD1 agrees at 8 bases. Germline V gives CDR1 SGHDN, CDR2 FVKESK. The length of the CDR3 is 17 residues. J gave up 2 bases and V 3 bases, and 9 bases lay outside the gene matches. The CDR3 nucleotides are TGTGCCAGCAGCCAGGAGAACGGACAGGGAACCTACAATGAGCAGTTCTTC. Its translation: CASSQENGQGTYNEQFF.

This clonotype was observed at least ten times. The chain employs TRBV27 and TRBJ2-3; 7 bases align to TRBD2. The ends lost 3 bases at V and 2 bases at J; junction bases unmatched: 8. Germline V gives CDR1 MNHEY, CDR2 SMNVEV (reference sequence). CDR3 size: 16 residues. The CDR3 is CASSFRASGYTDTQYF. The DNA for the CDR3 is TGTGCCAGCAGTTTTCGGGCTAGCGGATACACAGATACGCAGTATTTT.

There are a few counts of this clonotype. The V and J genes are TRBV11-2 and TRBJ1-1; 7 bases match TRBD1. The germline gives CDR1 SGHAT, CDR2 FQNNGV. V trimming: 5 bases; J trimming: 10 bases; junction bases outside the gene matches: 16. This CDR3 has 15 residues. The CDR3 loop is CASSPAFGTVFRAFF. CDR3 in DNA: TGTGCCAGCAGCCCCGCCTTTGGGACAGTTTTTAGAGCTTTCTTT.

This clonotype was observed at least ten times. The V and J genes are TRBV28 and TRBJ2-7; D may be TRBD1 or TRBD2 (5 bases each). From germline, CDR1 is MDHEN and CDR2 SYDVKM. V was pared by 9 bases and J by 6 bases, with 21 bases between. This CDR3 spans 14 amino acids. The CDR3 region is CASFSFYGAGEQYF. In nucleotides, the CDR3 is TGTGCCAGTTTCTCCTTTTATGGGGCGGGCGAGCAGTACTTC.

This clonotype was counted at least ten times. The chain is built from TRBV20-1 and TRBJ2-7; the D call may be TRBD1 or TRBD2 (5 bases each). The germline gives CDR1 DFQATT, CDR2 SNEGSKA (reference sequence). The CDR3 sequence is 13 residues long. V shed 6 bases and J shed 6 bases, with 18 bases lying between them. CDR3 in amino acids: CSAPGIGLGEQYF. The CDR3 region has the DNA TGCAGTGCCCCAGGGATAGGACTGGGCGAGCAGTACTTC.

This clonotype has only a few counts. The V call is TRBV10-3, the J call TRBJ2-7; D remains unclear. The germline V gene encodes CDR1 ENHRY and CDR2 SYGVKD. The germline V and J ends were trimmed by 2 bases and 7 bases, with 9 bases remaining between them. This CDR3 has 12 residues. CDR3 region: CAISESQLEQYF. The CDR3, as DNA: TGTGCCATCAGTGAGAGCCAACTTGAGCAGTACTTC.

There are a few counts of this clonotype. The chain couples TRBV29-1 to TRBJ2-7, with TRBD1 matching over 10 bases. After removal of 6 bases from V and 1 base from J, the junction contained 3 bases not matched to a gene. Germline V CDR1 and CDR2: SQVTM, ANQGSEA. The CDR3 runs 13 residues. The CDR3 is CSVWDRGSYEQYF. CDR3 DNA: TGCAGCGTATGGGACAGGGGATCCTACGAGCAGTACTTC.

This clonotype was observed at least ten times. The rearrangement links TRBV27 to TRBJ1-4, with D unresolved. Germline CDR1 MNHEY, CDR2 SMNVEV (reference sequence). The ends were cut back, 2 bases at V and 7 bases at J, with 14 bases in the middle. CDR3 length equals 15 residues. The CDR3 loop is CASSLTYRFTEKLFF. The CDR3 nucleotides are TGTGCCAGCAGTTTAACGTACAGATTTACTGAAAAACTGTTTTTT.

CDR3 residues: CASSPPQRGGLRETQYF. The CDR3 DNA reads as TGTGCCAGCAGTCCCCCCCAGCGGGGGGGCCTCCGGGAGACCCAGTACTTC. V usage is TRBV6-2 or TRBV6-3 and J usage is TRBJ2-5; 10 bases align to TRBD2. V shed 5 bases, J shed 5 bases, and the junction held 14 bases outside the gene matches. CDR3 length: 17 amino acids. Germline V gene lookup returns CDR1 MNHEY and CDR2 SVGEGT.

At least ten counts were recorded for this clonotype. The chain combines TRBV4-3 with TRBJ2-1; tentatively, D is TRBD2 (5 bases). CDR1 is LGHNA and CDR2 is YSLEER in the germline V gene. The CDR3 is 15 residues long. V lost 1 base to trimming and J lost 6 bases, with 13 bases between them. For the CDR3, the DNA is TGCGCCAGCAGCCAAGCTCCCGCTAGCAGCAATGAGCAGTTCTTC. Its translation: CASSQAPASSNEQFF.

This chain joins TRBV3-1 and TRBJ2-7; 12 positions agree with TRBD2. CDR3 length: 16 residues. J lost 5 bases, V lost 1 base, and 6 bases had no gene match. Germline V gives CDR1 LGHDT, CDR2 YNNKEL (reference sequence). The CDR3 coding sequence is TGTGCCAGCAGCCAAGTGAGGACTAGCGGGGCCCACGAGCAGTACTTC. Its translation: CASSQVRTSGAHEQYF.

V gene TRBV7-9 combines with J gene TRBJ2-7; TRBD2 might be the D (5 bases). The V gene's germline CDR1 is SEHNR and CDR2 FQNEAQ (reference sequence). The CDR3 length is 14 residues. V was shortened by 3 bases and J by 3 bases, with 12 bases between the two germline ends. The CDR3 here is CASSFEGPLYEQYF. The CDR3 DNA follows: TGTGCCAGCAGCTTTGAGGGCCCCCTCTACGAGCAGTACTTC.

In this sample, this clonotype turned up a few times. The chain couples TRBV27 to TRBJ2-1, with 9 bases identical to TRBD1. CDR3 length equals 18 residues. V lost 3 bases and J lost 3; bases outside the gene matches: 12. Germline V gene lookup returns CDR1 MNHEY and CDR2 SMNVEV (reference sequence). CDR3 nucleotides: TGTGCCAGCAGTTTCCTCGGCCTAGGACAGGGGAGCTACAATGAGCAGTTCTTC. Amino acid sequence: CASSFLGLGQGSYNEQFF.